The 20 T cell receptor beta chains reported below all come from one sample, sequenced in a study of graft-versus-host responses after intestinal transplantation. The plating included approximately 200,000 irradiated, violet-dye-labeled stimulator cells together with approximately 200,000 CFSE-labeled responder cells. The method was immunoSEQ multiplex PCR; TCRdb's version includes in-frame clones alone and lacks a portion of them. The table records approximately 20,000 clones, 40% to 45% of them present only once. The sequences come from alloreactive CD8+ T cells from a mixed lymphocyte reaction culture, collected before intestinal transplant. Subset described: CFSE-low proliferating T cells sorted from approximately 6-day pre-transplant mixed lymphocyte reaction (GvH or HvG direction). The receptors here all came from a human patient who received an intestinal transplant.

V and J are TRBV4-1 and TRBJ2-7, with D tentatively TRBD1 (5 bases). Trimming cost V 5 bases and J 4 bases, with 12 bases left between them. The length of the CDR3 is 13 residues. Germline values: CDR1 MGHRA, CDR2 YSYEKL. CDR3 nucleotide sequence: TGCGCCAGCAGCTCAAGCGCAGGGTACGAGCAGTACTTC. It is translated as CASSSSAGYEQYF.

This clone came up a few times. V is TRBV6-6 and J is TRBJ2-1; 7 positions match TRBD1. Germline trimming cut 6 bases from V and 0 bases from J; bases unmatched to any gene: 5. Germline lookup yields CDR1 MNHNY and CDR2 SVGAGI (reference sequence). The CDR3 extends over 15 amino acids. The CDR3 DNA reads TGTGCCAGCAGCGGACAGGAGAGCTCCTACAATGAGCAGTTCTTC. Its protein product is CASSGQESSYNEQFF.

This rearrangement joins TRBV2 to TRBJ1-5; D remains unclear. V dropped 8 bases and J dropped 4 bases, with 15 bases sitting between them. This CDR3 contains 14 residues. Per germline, CDR1 SNHLY and CDR2 FYNNEI. The DNA of the CDR3 is TGTGCCAGCCGAGGGCCTGGCCCTAATCAGCCCCAGCATTTT. It is translated as CASRGPGPNQPQHF.

This clone is medium-sized (0.01 to 0.1%) in the sample. The chain joins TRBV5-1 to TRBJ1-2; D is uncertain. The CDR3 totals 12 residues. V dropped 2 bases and J dropped 3 bases, with 5 bases sitting between them. CDR1 and CDR2 from the germline V gene are SGHRS and YFSETQ. CDR3 amino acids: CASSFGDYGYTF. The CDR3 nucleotides are TGCGCCAGCAGCTTTGGAGACTATGGCTACACCTTC.

This clone turned up a few times. The CDR3 DNA reads TGTGCCAGCAGCTCGCCATTCTATGGCTACACCTTC. Protein: CASSSPFYGYTF. The chain joins TRBV6-6 to TRBJ1-2; no reliable D call. In germline, CDR1 is MNHNY, CDR2 SVGAGI (reference sequence). With 6 bases removed from V and 4 bases from J, the gap between germline ends came to 9 bases. CDR3 length: 12 amino acids.

The chain is built from TRBV10-2 and TRBJ2-7; D is ambiguous. This CDR3 is 12 amino acids long. Germline lookup yields CDR1 WSHSY and CDR2 SAAADI. V dropped 4 bases and J dropped 6 bases, with 10 bases sitting between them. CDR3 protein: CASSVELVEQYF. CDR3 nucleotides: TGCGCCAGCAGTGTAGAACTGGTCGAGCAGTACTTC.

V gene TRBV6-5 combines with J gene TRBJ1-5; TRBD1 is a possible D gene (5 bases). The length of the CDR3 is 12 residues. Trimming stripped 2 bases from V and 7 bases from J, with 6 bases between. The germline V gene has CDR1 MNHEY and CDR2 SVGAGI. The CDR3 sequence is CASSYDRQPQHF. The CDR3 region has the DNA TGTGCCAGCAGTTACGACAGACAGCCCCAGCATTTT.

This clone was seen more than once but under ten times. This chain uses TRBV6-4 with TRBJ2-7; 9 bases fit TRBD1. The CDR3 runs to 15 residues. Germline V gives CDR1 MRHNA, CDR2 SNTAGT. V shed 4 bases and J 0 bases; nucleotides not matched to a gene: 4. The CDR3 loop reads CASSAAGQGSYEQYF. Here the CDR3 DNA reads TGTGCCAGCAGTGCCGCGGGACAGGGCTCCTACGAGCAGTACTTC.

This clone has just one count. This rearrangement joins TRBV11-3 to TRBJ2-7; D remains ambiguous. Trimming cost V 2 bases and J 0 bases, with 8 bases left between them. The CDR3 length is 14 residues. Per germline, CDR1 SGHNT and CDR2 YENEEA. The CDR3: CASSLQSSSYEQYF. In DNA, the CDR3 is TGTGCCAGCAGCTTACAATCGAGCTCCTACGAGCAGTACTTC.

The sample holds one count of this clone. The chain combines TRBV11-3 with TRBJ2-1; 7 bases are shared with TRBD2. V dropped 3 bases and J dropped 1; count of bases not matched to a gene: 3. Germline-derived CDR1 and CDR2 are SGHNT and YENEEA. This CDR3 has 15 residues. CDR3 DNA: TGTGCCAGCAGCTTGCGGGAGAAGTCCTACAATGAGCAGTTCTTC. Protein: CASSLREKSYNEQFF. Full variable domain (remainder filled in from reference TRBV11-3 and TRBJ2-1): EAGVVQSPRYKIIEKKQPVAFWCNPISGHNTLYWYLQNLGQGPELLIRYENEEAVDDSQLPKDRFSAERLKGVDSTLKIQPAELGDSAVYLCASSLREKSYNEQFFGPGTRLTVL.

V gene TRBV15 combines with J gene TRBJ2-1; 15 bases align to TRBD2. CDR1 and CDR2 (germline): LNHNV, YYDKDF (reference sequence). The ends lost 5 bases at V and 3 bases at J; junction bases unmatched: 8. The CDR3 loop spans 18 amino acids. CDR3 DNA sequence: TGTGCCACCAGCGACCGGATGGGACTAGCGGGAGGCTACAATGAGCAGTTCTTC. It encodes CATSDRMGLAGGYNEQFF.

The J gene is TRBJ2-7, the V gene TRBV4-3; D might be TRBD1 or TRBD2, each matching 5 bases. CDR1 is LGHNA and CDR2 is YSLEER in the germline V gene. There are 12 residues in the CDR3. The V and J ends lost 4 bases and 6 bases respectively, with 10 bases between them. This CDR3 is CASSPHGTEQYF. CDR3 nucleotides: TGCGCCAGCAGCCCCCACGGGACCGAGCAGTACTTC.

The rearrangement uses TRBV12-5 and TRBJ1-1; D is ambiguous. The germline gives CDR1 LGHNT, CDR2 FRNRAP. V lost 0 bases to trimming and J lost 5 bases, with 10 bases between them. The length of the CDR3 is 14 residues. This CDR3 is CASGLVIAGTEAFF. The DNA for the CDR3 is TGTGCTAGTGGTTTGGTAATAGCGGGGACTGAAGCTTTCTTT.

Relative to its sample, this clone is medium-sized. This chain connects TRBV6-4 to TRBJ2-7; 9 bases align to TRBD2. J was trimmed by 1 base and V by 0 bases; bases with no gene match: 10. Germline V gene sequence: CDR1 MRHNA, CDR2 SNTAGT. CDR3 length: 18 amino acids. CDR3 coding DNA: TGTGCCAGCAGTGACTCTTGGACTAGCGTAAGAACTTCCTACGAGCAGTACTTC. This translates into CASSDSWTSVRTSYEQYF.

The chain couples TRBV7-3 to TRBJ1-5; D is perhaps TRBD1 (5 bases). The CDR3 totals 14 residues. V shed 5 bases and J shed 3 bases, with 11 bases lying between them. Germline-derived CDR1 and CDR2 are SGHTA and FQGTGA. CDR3 region: CASSLGTVNQPQHF. For the CDR3, the DNA is TGTGCCAGCAGCCTAGGGACGGTCAATCAGCCCCAGCATTTT. Supplemented by reference TRBV7-3 and TRBJ1-5, the full variable domain reads GAGVSQTPSNKVTEKGKYVELRCDPISGHTALYWYRQSLGQGPEFLIYFQGTGAADDSGLPNDRFFAVRPEGSVSTLKIQRTERGDSAVYLCASSLGTVNQPQHFGDGTRLSIL.

The chain links TRBV11-3 to TRBJ2-5; a weak D match, TRBD1 (5 bases). Near its end, the DNA agrees better with TRBJ2-7, so the J call may be wrong. This CDR3 is built from 13 residues. CDR1 and CDR2 (germline): SGHNT, YENEEA. CDR3 in amino acids: CASSFQGSYEQYF. The CDR3 DNA reads as TGTGCCAGCAGCTTCCAGGGCTCCTACGAGCAGTACTTC.

V and J are TRBV28 and TRBJ2-5; a possible D gene is TRBD2 (5 bases). From germline, CDR1 is MDHEN and CDR2 SYDVKM. Trimming took 6 bases from V and 9 from J, leaving 14 bases between them. The CDR3 extends over 12 amino acids. CDR3 sequence: CASRYPTGAQYF. The CDR3 DNA reads TGTGCCAGCAGGTACCCGACCGGGGCCCAGTACTTC.

The genes are TRBV19 and TRBJ2-1, with 9 nucleotides matching TRBD2. Unmatched junction bases numbered 7, after V lost 4 bases and J lost 6 bases. The CDR3 length is 15 residues. The germline gives CDR1 LNHDA, CDR2 SQIVND (reference sequence). Here the CDR3 reads CASSRGLADLNEQFF. CDR3 sequence (DNA): TGTGCCAGTAGTAGGGGACTAGCAGACCTCAATGAGCAGTTCTTC.

The chain combines TRBV30 with TRBJ1-1; 7 positions agree with TRBD1. Germline CDR1 reads GTSNPN; CDR2 reads SVGIG (reference sequence). The V gene end was trimmed by 0 bases and the J gene end by 2 bases; junction bases not matched to a gene: 6. This CDR3 spans 15 amino acids. Here the CDR3 DNA reads TGTGCCTGGAGTGTTGGAGGGACAGTAAACACTGAAGCTTTCTTT. Residues: CAWSVGGTVNTEAFF.

This chain joins TRBV6-5 and TRBJ2-7; tentative D call: TRBD2 (6 bases). The CDR3 is 16 residues long. V was trimmed by 0 bases and J by 3 bases, leaving 15 bases between them. The germline V gene has CDR1 MNHEY and CDR2 SVGAGI. CDR3 nucleotides: TGTGCCAGCAGTTACTCCGGCGGGAAAATGGGCTACGAGCAGTACTTC. Residues: CASSYSGGKMGYEQYF.